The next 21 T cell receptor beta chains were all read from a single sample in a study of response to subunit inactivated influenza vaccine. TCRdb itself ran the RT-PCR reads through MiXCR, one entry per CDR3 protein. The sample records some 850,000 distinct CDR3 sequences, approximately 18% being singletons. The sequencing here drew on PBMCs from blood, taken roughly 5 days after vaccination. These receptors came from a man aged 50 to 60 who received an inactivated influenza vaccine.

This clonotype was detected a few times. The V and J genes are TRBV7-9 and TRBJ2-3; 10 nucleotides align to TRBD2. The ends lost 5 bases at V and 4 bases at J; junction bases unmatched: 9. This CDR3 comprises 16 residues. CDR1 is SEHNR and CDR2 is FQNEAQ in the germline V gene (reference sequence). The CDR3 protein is CASSRRLAGAADTQYF. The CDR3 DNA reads TGTGCCAGCAGCCGGAGGCTAGCGGGAGCGGCAGATACGCAGTATTTT. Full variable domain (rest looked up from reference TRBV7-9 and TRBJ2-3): DTGVSQNPRHKITKRGQNVTFRCDPISEHNRLYWYRQTLGQGPEFLTYFQNEAQLEKSRLLSDRFSAERPKGSFSTLEIQRTEQGDSAMYLCASSRRLAGAADTQYFGPGTRLTVL.

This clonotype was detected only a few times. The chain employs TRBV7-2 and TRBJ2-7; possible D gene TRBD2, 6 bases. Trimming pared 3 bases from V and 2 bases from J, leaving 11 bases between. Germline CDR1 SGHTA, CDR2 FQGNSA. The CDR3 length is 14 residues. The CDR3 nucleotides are TGTGCCAGCAGCTTTTTTAGCGGAACCTACGAGCAGTACTTC. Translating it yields CASSFFSGTYEQYF.

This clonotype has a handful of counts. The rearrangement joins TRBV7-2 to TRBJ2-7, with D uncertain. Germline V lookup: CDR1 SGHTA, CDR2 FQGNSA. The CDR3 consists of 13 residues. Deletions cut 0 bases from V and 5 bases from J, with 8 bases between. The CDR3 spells CASSLARGHEQYF. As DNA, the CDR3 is TGTGCCAGCAGCTTAGCGCGAGGCCACGAGCAGTACTTC. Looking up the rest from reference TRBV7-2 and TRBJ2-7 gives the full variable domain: GAGVSQSPSNKVTEKGKDVELRCDPISGHTALYWYRQSLGQGLEFLIYFQGNSAPDKSGLPSDRFSAERTGGSVSTLTIQRTQQEDSAVYLCASSLARGHEQYFGPGTRLTVT.

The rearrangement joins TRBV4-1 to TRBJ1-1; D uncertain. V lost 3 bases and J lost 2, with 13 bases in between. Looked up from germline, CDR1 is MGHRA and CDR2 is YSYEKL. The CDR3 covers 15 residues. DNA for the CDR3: TGCGCCAGCAGCCAGGGCTGGAGGGAAAACACTGAAGCTTTCTTT. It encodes CASSQGWRENTEAFF.

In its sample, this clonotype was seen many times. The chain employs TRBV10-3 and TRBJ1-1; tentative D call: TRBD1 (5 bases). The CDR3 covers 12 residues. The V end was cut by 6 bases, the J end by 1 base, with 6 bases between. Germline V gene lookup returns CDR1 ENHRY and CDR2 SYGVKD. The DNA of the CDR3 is TGTGCCATCAGGGGGCAGAACACTGAAGCTTTCTTT. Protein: CAIRGQNTEAFF.

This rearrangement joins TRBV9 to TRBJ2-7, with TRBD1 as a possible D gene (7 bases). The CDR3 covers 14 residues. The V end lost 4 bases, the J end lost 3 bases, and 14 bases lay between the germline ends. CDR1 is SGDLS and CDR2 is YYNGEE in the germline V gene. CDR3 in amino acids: CASSQQGGNYEQYF. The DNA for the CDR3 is TGTGCCAGCAGCCAGCAGGGGGGAAACTACGAGCAGTACTTC.

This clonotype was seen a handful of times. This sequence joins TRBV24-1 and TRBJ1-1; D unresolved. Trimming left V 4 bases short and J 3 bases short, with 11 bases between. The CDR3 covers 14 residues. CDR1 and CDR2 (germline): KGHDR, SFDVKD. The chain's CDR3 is CATSEPGRDTEAFF. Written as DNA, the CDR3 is TGTGCCACCAGTGAGCCGGGTAGAGACACTGAAGCTTTCTTT.

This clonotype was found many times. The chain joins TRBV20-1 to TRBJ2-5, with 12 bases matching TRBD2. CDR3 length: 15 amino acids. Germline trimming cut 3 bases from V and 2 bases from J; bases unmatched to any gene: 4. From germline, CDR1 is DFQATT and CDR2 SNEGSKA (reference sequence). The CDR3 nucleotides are TGCAGTGCTAGGTCCGGGACTAGCGGGCAAGAGACCCAGTACTTC. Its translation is CSARSGTSGQETQYF.

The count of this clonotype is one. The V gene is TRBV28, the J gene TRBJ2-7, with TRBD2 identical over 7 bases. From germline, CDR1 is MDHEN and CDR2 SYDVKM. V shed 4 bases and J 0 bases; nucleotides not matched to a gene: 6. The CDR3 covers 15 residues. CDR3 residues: CASSYEAGSSYEQYF. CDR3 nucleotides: TGTGCCAGCAGTTACGAAGCGGGAAGCTCCTACGAGCAGTACTTC.

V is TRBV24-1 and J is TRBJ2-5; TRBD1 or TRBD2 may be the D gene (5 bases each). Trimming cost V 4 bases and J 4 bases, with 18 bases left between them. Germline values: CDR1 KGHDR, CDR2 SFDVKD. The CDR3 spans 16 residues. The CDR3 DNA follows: TGTGCCACCAGTGAGGGGACCGGGACCTTAAGAGAGACCCAGTACTTC. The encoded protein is CATSEGTGTLRETQYF.

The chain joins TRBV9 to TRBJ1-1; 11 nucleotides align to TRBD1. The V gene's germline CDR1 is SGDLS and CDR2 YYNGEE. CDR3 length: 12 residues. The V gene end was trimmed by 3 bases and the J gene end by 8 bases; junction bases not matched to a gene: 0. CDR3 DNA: TGTGCCAGCAGCGGGACAGGGGGCGAAGCTTTCTTT. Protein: CASSGTGGEAFF.

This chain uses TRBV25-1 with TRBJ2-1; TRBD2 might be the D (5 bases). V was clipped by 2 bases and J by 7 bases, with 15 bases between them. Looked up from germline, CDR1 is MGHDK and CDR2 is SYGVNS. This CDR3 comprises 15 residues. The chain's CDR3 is CASSELGEGWNEQFF. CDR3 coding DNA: TGTGCCAGCAGTGAACTGGGAGAAGGATGGAATGAGCAGTTCTTC.

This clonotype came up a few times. The CDR3: CASSSTYVQYF. CDR3 sequence (DNA): TGTGCCAGCAGCTCCACCTATGTGCAGTACTTC. This rearrangement joins TRBV7-2 to TRBJ2-7; D gene unclear. This CDR3 is built from 11 residues. The germline V gene has CDR1 SGHTA and CDR2 FQGNSA. The ends were cut back, 4 bases at V and 9 bases at J, with 10 bases in the middle.

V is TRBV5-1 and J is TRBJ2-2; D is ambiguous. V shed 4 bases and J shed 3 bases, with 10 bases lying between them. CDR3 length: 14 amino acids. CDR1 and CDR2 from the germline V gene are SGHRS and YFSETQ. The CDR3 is CASSPGFDTGELFF. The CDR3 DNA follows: TGCGCCAGCAGCCCGGGTTTTGACACCGGGGAGCTGTTTTTT.

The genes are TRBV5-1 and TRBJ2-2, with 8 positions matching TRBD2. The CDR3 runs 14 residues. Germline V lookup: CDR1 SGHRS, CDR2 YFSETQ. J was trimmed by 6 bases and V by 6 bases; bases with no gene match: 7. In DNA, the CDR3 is TGCGCCAGCACCCACCCGGGGGGGTCCGGGGAGCTGTTTTTT. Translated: CASTHPGGSGELFF.

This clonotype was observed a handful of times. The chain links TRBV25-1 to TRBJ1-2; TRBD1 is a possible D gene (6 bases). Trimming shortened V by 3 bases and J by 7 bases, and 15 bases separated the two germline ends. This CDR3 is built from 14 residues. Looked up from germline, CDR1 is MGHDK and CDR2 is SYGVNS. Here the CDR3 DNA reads TGTGCCAGCAGTGACCGAAGGGGGGGCTTTGGCTACACCTTC. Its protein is CASSDRRGGFGYTF.

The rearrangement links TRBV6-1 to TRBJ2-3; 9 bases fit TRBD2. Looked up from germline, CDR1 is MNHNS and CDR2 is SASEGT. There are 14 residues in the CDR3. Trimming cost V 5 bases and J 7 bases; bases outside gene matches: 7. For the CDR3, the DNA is TGTGCCAGCAGTCTAGCGGGAAAGGCCCATACGCAGTATTTT. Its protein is CASSLAGKAHTQYF.

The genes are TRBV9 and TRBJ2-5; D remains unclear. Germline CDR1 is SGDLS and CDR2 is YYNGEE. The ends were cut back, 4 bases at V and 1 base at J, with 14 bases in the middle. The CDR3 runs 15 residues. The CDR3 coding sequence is TGTGCCAGCAGCCGTAATGTCGGCCTCCAAGAGACCCAGTACTTC. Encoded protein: CASSRNVGLQETQYF.

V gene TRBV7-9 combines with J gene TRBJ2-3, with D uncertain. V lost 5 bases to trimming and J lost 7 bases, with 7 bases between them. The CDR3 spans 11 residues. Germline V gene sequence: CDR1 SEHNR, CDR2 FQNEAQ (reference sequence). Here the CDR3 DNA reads TGTGCCAGCAGCGAACGATATACGCAGTATTTT. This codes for CASSERYTQYF.

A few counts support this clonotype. CDR3 loop: CSASSATAYEQYF. CDR3 coding DNA: TGCAGTGCTAGTTCAGCCACCGCCTACGAGCAGTACTTC. The chain combines TRBV20-1 with TRBJ2-7, with D unclear. The V gene's germline CDR1 is DFQATT and CDR2 SNEGSKA (reference sequence). V was pared by 3 bases and J by 2 bases, with 11 bases between. The length of the CDR3 is 13 residues.

CDR3 nucleotide sequence: TGTGCCAGCTCGGCCGGGGTCCTCTACGAGCAGTACTTC. This codes for CASSAGVLYEQYF. The V gene is TRBV18, the J gene TRBJ2-7, with TRBD2 as a possible D gene (5 bases). CDR1 and CDR2 (germline): KGHSH, LQKENI. This CDR3 comprises 13 residues. V gave up 6 bases and J gave up 3 bases, with 12 bases separating them.